Listed below are T cell receptor beta chains from one sample, sequenced in a study of blood T cells in healthy people across ages. TCRdb used MiXCR to reprocess the 5' RACE reads, holding one entry per CDR3 protein. There are roughly 860,000 distinct CDR3 sequences in the sample; 60% to 80% occur only once, and about 30% lies in the top ten. The sample taken for sequencing was blood. All receptors come from a man younger than 45 in good health. Each CDR3 is given without its conserved first and last residue. The D gene is left open where the match is weak. The size field is filled for only some rows; it gives once, few, many or a size class.

d_gene	v_gene	abundance	j_gene	CDR3aa
NA	TRBV4-3	NA	TRBJ2-2	TSSQDGPGGTGELF
NA	TRBV29-1	NA	TRBJ1-2	SVVTGIYGYT
NA	TRBV7-2	NA	TRBJ2-6	ASRVDSRGSGANVLT
NA	TRBV11-3	NA	TRBJ2-1	ASSPSPRGNEQF
TRBD1	TRBV9	NA	TRBJ2-5	ASSVGDRAETQY
NA	TRBV4-3	NA	TRBJ2-7	ASSQDEWAVGSEQY
NA	TRBV7-9	NA	TRBJ1-6	ASSGNPQEANSPLH
NA	TRBV18	NA	TRBJ2-1	ASSPPRDPEQF
NA	TRBV19	NA	TRBJ1-5	ASSMCASNQPQH
NA	TRBV20-1	NA	TRBJ2-5	SARVGIEETQY
NA	TRBV3-1	NA	TRBJ2-7	ASSQDPGREQY
NA	TRBV20-1	NA	TRBJ2-5	SARDSPTGSETQY
NA	TRBV18	NA	TRBJ2-1	ASSPMRFGNEQF
NA	TRBV29-1	NA	TRBJ2-1	SVEGGTSSYNEQF
NA	TRBV6-2/TRBV6-3	once	TRBJ1-5	ASRASNQPQH
TRBD1	TRBV5-1	few	TRBJ2-7	ASRSQGLVNEQY
NA	TRBV27	NA	TRBJ1-1	ASREVVWTEAF
TRBD1	TRBV28	NA	TRBJ2-1	ASSTLRQGSSYNEQF
NA	TRBV5-1	NA	TRBJ2-1	ASSLFSPTSNEQF
NA	TRBV7-9	NA	TRBJ1-1	ASSTPTGHNTEAF
TRBD1	TRBV5-6	NA	TRBJ1-5	ASSLAGTGHSNQPQH
TRBD2	TRBV29-1	NA	TRBJ2-3	SVSRGGGTQY
NA	TRBV20-1	few	TRBJ2-3	SARGASGSTDTQY
NA	TRBV4-1	NA	TRBJ1-4	ASSQDDRAGKLF
TRBD1	TRBV9	NA	TRBJ2-4	ASSVDPPGQGAKNIQY
NA	TRBV7-8	NA	TRBJ2-5	ASSPSGGTETQY
TRBD2	TRBV7-2	few	TRBJ2-3	ASSLFTTSGGTQY
TRBD2	TRBV10-3	NA	NA	AISESTRLAGYNEQY
TRBD1	TRBV15	NA	TRBJ2-6	ATSRGTGPESGANVLT
NA	TRBV12-3/TRBV12-4	NA	TRBJ1-2	ASSLGETVRYT
NA	TRBV6-5	few	TRBJ2-6	ASTPEGAGANVLT
TRBD2	TRBV7-2	NA	TRBJ2-1	ASSLVIAGGNEQF
NA	TRBV29-1	NA	TRBJ2-7	SVASQGPEQY
NA	TRBV25-1	NA	NA	ASSELGTRGETQY
NA	TRBV5-6	NA	TRBJ1-5	ASSLAGGVVGTQPQH
NA	TRBV29-1	NA	TRBJ1-5	SVEEANQPQH
TRBD1	TRBV7-9	NA	TRBJ1-6	ASSRDRRESPLH
NA	TRBV7-2	NA	TRBJ2-1	ASSFAGTVDNEQF
TRBD1	TRBV11-2	few	TRBJ2-5	ASSLARGQGPQETQY
TRBD1	TRBV27	NA	TRBJ1-5	ASSFRSQGDRPQH
NA	TRBV29-1	few	TRBJ2-7	SVEDDPDSPSYEQY
TRBD1	TRBV6-2/TRBV6-3	many	TRBJ2-7	ASSQRQGSYEQY
TRBD1	TRBV4-2	few	TRBJ2-3	ASSGTDTDTQY
NA	TRBV12-3/TRBV12-4	NA	TRBJ2-3	ASSPPDAERVPDTQY
NA	TRBV28	few	TRBJ2-5	ASSLPGSGGHQETQY
TRBD2	TRBV7-3	few	TRBJ2-1	ASSPAGGFNNEQF
NA	TRBV7-2	NA	TRBJ2-3	ASSMGGGVLADTQY
TRBD2	TRBV4-3	NA	TRBJ2-3	ASSQTSGGDTDTQY
NA	TRBV9	NA	TRBJ2-5	ASSVDGLYQETQY
TRBD2	TRBV5-1	NA	TRBJ2-1	ASSFSGATNEQF
NA	TRBV7-2	NA	TRBJ2-6	ASSSWGVGAGANVLT
NA	TRBV6-5	NA	TRBJ1-1	ASSQRTGWTEAF
NA	TRBV29-1	few	TRBJ2-6	SVARDSNSGANVLT
TRBD1	TRBV5-1	few	TRBJ2-7	ASSLTGTGVPYEQY
TRBD1	TRBV29-1	few	NA	SAQEGQGAIEQY
NA	TRBV28	NA	TRBJ2-1	ASSLLSRVANNEQF
NA	TRBV5-1	NA	TRBJ2-1	ASSLRGRDNEQF
NA	TRBV18	NA	TRBJ1-4	ASSTSGQNNEKLF